This T cell receptor beta chain derives from a study of blood T cell repertoires in COVID-19. As for the study in general: Some COVID-19 samples were acute and others convalescent; all came from the United States, Italy and Spain. From T cells, B-cell-depleted T cells, or PBMCs came the material, which was cDNA or gDNA.

The V gene's germline CDR1 is MGHRA and CDR2 YSYEKL. V lost 1 base, J lost 7 bases, and 16 bases lay in between. CDR3 length equals 15 residues. Per the original methods: From reference gene primer amplification, estimates of nucleated cell counts were derived. The data were produced by immunoSEQ multiplex PCR, yet TCRdb's version contains in-frame clones alone and is incomplete. V and J calls and clone size are copied from that table; D and trimming were computed from the DNA. The top ten hold under 30% of the sample, which has over 30,000 clones, about 88% seen once. The source of this sequence is a woman of 80 years or more with active or convalescent COVID-19. The V call is TRBV4-1, the J call TRBJ1-2; maybe TRBD1 (5 bases). Sequencing used peripheral blood. In nucleotides, the CDR3 is TGCGCCAGCAGCCAAGGGGGATATATCGGGGGTGGCTACACCTTC. It is translated as CASSQGGYIGGGYTF.